These 9 T cell receptor beta chains were sequenced from one sample in a study of CD39 and CD103 CD8 tumor-infiltrating T cells (dated by TCRdb to 2016 to 2018). Library generation was performed with the immunoSEQ multiplex PCR assay. The table was pulled from immuneACCESS by TCRdb, which kept in-frame rearrangements only. Such tables lose some clones; where checked, under half of the loss comes from unresolved V genes, and the rest has no known cause. This sample comprises roughly 270 clones, less than 55% of them detected only once. Of the sample, about 49% is held by the ten largest clones. The sequenced sample consisted of CD39- CD103+ CD8+ T cells sorted from the tumor. In light of the paper, this sample's cell subset or site label describes: CD103+CD39- single-positive CD45RA- CD8 T cells. The origin of the receptors is a human donor with melanoma.

The chain uses TRBV29-1 and TRBJ1-5; perhaps TRBD1 as D (6 bases). Germline V gene sequence: CDR1 SQVTM, CDR2 ANQGSEA. The CDR3 extends over 14 amino acids. Trimming shortened V by 4 bases and J by 7 bases, and 17 bases separated the two germline ends. CDR3 nucleotide sequence: TGCAGCGTTGTTTTAGGCAGGGGAGTCCAGCCCCAGCATTTT. Its translation is CSVVLGRGVQPQHF.

Of note for this clone: With only one base between it and a far larger clone, this is likely a read error. The rearrangement joins TRBV7-8 to TRBJ1-5; D perhaps matches TRBD1 (5 bases). V was clipped by 5 bases and J by 5 bases, with 13 bases between them. This CDR3 has 14 amino acids. Per germline, CDR1 SGHVS and CDR2 FQNEAQ. This chain's CDR3 is CASSQPDTDQPQHF. The DNA of the CDR3 is TGTGCCAGCAGCCAGCCGGACACCGATCAGCCCCAGCATTTT.

This chain joins TRBV7-4 and TRBJ2-6, with D uncertain. The V end lost 5 bases, the J end lost 5 bases, and 19 bases lay between the germline ends. The CDR3 totals 17 residues. Germline assignment: CDR1 SGHVT and CDR2 SQSDAQ. The CDR3 region has the DNA TGTGCCAGCAGCGCGCAGAACTCACAAAGTCGGGCCAACGTCCTGACTTTC. Encoded protein: CASSAQNSQSRANVLTF.

The chain employs TRBV5-6 and TRBJ2-5; no firm D call. The CDR3 is 13 amino acids. CDR1 SGHDT and CDR2 YYEEEE come from the germline V gene. V lost 5 bases and J 5 bases, leaving 13 bases between the germline ends. CDR3 sequence (DNA): TGTGCCAGCAGTTTCACGACGATTGAGACCCAGTACTTC. As protein: CASSFTTIETQYF.

The J gene is TRBJ2-7, the V gene TRBV27, with D uncertain. The V end was cut by 7 bases, the J end by 3 bases, with 13 bases between. The CDR3 covers 13 residues. The V gene's germline CDR1 is MNHEY and CDR2 SMNVEV (reference sequence). Here the CDR3 reads CASKFGPIYEQYF. The CDR3 DNA sequence: TGTGCCAGCAAGTTCGGACCTATCTACGAGCAGTACTTC.

With regard to this clone: The junction departs from the called germline gene at one end, perhaps through a read error. This chain joins TRBV29-1 and TRBJ2-2; D perhaps matches TRBD2 (6 bases). Germline V CDR1 and CDR2: SQVTM, ANQGSEA. CDR3 size: 20 residues. CDR3 loop: CSGSRGRIAASPVLHRGAVF. DNA of the CDR3: TGCAGCGGTTCCCGAGGGCGAATAGCGGCATCTCCCGTGTTGCACCGGGGAGCTGTTTTT.

With regard to this clone: At one end, the junction sequence differs from germline, possibly due to a read error. V gene TRBV15 combines with J gene TRBJ2-7; 7 bases fit TRBD1. The V gene's germline CDR1 is LNHNV and CDR2 YYDKDF (reference sequence). This CDR3 spans 13 amino acids. The CDR3 sequence is CATRRGGRDEQYF. In DNA form, the CDR3 reads TGTGCCACCAGGAGAGGGGGCAGGGACGAGCAGTACTTC.

To note about this clone: A junction end diverges from the germline sequence, so it may reflect a read error. J is TRBJ1-5 and V is TRBV5-3; tentative D call: TRBD1 (5 bases). TRBV5-3 is an ORF; its function is uncertain. The CDR3 runs to 14 residues. CDR3 coding DNA: TGCGCCAGCAGCCAGCCGGACACCGATCAGCCCCAGCATTTT. It specifies CASSQPDTDQPQHF.

The chain links TRBV7-2 to TRBJ1-2; D unresolved. V lost 5 bases to trimming and J lost 8 bases, with 9 bases between them. CDR3 size: 11 residues. Per germline, CDR1 SGHTA and CDR2 FQGNSA. The CDR3 region is CASSPGAGYTF. CDR3 DNA sequence: TGTGCCAGCAGCCCCGGAGCCGGCTACACCTTC.